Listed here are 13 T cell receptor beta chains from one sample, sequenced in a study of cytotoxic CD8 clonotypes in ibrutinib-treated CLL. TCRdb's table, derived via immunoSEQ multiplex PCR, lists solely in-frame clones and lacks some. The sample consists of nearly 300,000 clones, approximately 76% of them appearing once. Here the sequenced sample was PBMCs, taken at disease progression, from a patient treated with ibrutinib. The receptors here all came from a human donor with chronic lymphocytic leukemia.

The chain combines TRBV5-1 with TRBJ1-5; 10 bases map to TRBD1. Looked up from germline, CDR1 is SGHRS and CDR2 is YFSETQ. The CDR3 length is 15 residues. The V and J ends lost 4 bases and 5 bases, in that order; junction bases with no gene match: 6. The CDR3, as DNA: TGCGCCAGCAGCCCCTGGGGACAGGGGTATCAGCCCCAGCATTTT. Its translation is CASSPWGQGYQPQHF.

CDR3 region: CASSGTAQGGYGYTF. CDR3 nucleotide sequence: TGTGCCAGCAGCGGTACTGCCCAGGGGGGATATGGCTACACCTTC. This chain joins TRBV9 and TRBJ1-2, with TRBD1 matching 7 bases. V lost 3 bases and J lost 5; bases outside the gene matches: 10. CDR3 length equals 15 residues. Germline CDR1 SGDLS, CDR2 YYNGEE. Based on the CDR3 plus reference TRBV9 and TRBJ1-2, the full variable domain is DSGVTQTPKHLITATGQRVTLRCSPRSGDLSVYWYQQSLDQGLQFLIQYYNGEERAKGNILERFSAQQFPDLHSELNLSSLELGDSALYFCASSGTAQGGYGYTFGSGTRLTVV.

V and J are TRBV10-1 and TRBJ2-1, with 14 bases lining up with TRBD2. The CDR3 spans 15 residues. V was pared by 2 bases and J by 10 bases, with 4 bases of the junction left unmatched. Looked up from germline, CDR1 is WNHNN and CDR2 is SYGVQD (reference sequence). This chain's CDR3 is CASSETGTSGREQFF. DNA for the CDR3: TGCGCCAGCAGTGAGACCGGGACTAGCGGGAGAGAGCAGTTCTTC.

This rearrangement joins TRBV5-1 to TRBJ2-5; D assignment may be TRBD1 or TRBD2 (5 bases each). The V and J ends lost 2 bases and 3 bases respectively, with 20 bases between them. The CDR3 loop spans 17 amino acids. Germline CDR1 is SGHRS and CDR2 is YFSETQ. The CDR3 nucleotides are TGCGCCAGCAGCTTACGGCCGGGGCAGGGTCTAAAAGAGACCCAGTACTTC. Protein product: CASSLRPGQGLKETQYF.

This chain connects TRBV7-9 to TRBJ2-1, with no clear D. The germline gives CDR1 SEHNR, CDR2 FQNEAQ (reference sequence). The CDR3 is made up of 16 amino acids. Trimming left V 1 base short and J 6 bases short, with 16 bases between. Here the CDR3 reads CASSLVGRPAFNEQFF. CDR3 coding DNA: TGTGCCAGCAGCTTAGTGGGCAGGCCGGCTTTCAATGAGCAGTTCTTC.

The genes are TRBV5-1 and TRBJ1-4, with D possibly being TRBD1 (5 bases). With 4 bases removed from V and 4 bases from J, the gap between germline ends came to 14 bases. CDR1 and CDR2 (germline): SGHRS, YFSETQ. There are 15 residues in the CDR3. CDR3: CASSELMGLNEKLFF. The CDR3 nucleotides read TGCGCCAGCAGCGAGCTCATGGGACTTAATGAAAAACTGTTTTTT.

The CDR3 reads CATLPGQNTEAFF. As DNA, the CDR3 is TGTGCCACCCTCCCGGGACAGAACACTGAAGCTTTCTTT. The chain recombines TRBV7-9 with TRBJ1-1; D might be TRBD1 (6 bases). Trimming left V 10 bases short and J 1 base short, with 13 bases between. The CDR3 is 13 residues long. Germline CDR1 SEHNR, CDR2 FQNEAQ (reference sequence).

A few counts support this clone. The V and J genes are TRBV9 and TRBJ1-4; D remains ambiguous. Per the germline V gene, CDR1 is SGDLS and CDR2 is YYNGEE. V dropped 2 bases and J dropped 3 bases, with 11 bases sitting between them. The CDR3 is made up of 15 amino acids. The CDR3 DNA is TGTGCCAGCAGCGTGTTACAGAGCCCTAATGAAAAACTGTTTTTT. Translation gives CASSVLQSPNEKLFF.

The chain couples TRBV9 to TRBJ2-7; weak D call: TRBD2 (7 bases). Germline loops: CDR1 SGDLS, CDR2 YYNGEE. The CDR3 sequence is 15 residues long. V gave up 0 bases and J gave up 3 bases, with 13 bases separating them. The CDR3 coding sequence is TGTGCCAGCAGCGTAGGCGGGGGACACGGCTACGAGCAGTACTTC. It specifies CASSVGGGHGYEQYF.

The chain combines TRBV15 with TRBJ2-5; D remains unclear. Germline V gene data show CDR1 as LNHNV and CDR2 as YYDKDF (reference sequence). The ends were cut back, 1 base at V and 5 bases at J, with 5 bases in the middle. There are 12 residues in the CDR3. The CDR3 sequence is CATSRVGETQYF. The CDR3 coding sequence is TGTGCCACCAGCAGAGTGGGGGAGACCCAGTACTTC.

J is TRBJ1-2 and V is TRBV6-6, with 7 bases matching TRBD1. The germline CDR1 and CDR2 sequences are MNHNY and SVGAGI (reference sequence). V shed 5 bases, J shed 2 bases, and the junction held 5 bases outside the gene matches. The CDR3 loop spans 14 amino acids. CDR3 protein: CASSTTGPNYGYTF. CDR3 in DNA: TGTGCCAGCAGTACGACAGGGCCCAACTATGGCTACACCTTC.

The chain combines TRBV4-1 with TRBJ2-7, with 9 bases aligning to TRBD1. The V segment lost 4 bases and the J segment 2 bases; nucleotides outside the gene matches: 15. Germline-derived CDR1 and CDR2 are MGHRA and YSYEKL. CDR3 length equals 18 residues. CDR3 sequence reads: CASSPPPPTGQGPYEQYF. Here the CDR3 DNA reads TGCGCCAGCAGCCCCCCACCCCCTACGGGACAGGGTCCCTACGAGCAGTACTTC.

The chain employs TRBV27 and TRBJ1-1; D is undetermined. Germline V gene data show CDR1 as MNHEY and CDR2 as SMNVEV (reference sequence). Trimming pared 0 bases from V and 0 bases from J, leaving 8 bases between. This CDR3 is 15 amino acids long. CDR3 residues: CASSLSYTLNTEAFF. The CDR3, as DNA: TGTGCCAGCAGTTTATCGTACACCCTGAACACTGAAGCTTTCTTT.